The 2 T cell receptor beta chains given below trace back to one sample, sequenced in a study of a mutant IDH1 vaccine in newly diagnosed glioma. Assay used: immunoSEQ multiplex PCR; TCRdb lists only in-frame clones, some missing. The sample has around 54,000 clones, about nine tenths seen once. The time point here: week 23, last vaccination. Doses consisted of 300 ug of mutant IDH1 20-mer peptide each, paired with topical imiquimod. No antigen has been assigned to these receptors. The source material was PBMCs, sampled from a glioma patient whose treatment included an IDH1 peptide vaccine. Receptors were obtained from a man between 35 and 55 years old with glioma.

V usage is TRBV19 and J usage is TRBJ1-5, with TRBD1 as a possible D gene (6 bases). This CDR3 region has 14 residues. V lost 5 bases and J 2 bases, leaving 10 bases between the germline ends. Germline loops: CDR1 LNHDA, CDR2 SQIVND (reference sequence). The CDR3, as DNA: TGTGCCAGTAGTCTAGGGGGGGGCAATCAGCCCCAGCATTTT. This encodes CASSLGGGNQPQHF.

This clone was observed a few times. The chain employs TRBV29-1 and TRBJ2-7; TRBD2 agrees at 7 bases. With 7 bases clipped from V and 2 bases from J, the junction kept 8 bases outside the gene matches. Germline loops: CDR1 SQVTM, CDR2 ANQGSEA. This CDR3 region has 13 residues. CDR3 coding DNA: TGCAGCGCTACTAGCGAAAGGACCTACGAGCAGTACTTC. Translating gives CSATSERTYEQYF.